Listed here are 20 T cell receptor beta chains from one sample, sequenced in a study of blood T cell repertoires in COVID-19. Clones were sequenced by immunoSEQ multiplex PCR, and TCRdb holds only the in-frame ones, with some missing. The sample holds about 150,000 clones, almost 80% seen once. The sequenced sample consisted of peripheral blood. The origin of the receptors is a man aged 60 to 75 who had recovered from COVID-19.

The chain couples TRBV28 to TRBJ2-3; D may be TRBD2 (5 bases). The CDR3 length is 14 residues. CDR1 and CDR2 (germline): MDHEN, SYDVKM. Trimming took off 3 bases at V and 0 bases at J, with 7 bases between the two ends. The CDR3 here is CASSFRGSTDTQYF. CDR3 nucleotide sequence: TGTGCCAGCAGTTTCCGAGGGAGCACAGATACGCAGTATTTT.

CDR3 sequence reads: CAWSVVTGGGYTF. The CDR3 nucleotides read TGTGCCTGGAGTGTAGTAACAGGGGGAGGCTACACCTTC. The chain has TRBV30 and TRBJ1-2, with TRBD1 matching over 8 bases. Germline CDR1 and CDR2: GTSNPN and SVGIG (reference sequence). The length of the CDR3 is 13 residues. The V segment lost 0 bases and the J segment 8 bases; nucleotides outside the gene matches: 5.

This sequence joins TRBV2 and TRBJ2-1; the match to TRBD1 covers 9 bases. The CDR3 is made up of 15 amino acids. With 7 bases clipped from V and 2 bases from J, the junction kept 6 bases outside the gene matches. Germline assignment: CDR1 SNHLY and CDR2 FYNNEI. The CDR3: CASNPTGGAYNEQFF. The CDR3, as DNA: TGTGCCAGCAATCCGACAGGGGGGGCCTACAATGAGCAGTTCTTC. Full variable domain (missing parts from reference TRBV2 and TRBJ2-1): EPEVTQTPSHQVTQMGQEVILRCVPISNHLYFYWYRQILGQKVEFLVSFYNNEISEKSEIFDDQFSVERPDGSNFTLKIRSTKLEDSAMYFCASNPTGGAYNEQFFGPGTRLTVL.

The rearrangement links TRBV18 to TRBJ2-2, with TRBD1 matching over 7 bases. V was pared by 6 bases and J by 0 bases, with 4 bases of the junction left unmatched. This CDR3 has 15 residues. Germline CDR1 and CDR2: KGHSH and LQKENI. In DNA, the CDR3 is TGTGCCAGCTCCTCCGGGACAGCGAACACCGGGGAGCTGTTTTTT. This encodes CASSSGTANTGELFF.

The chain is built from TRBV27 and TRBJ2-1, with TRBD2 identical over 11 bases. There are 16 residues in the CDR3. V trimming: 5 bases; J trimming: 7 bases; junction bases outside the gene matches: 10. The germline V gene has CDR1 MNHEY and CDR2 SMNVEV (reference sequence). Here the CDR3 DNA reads TGTGCCAGCAGTCCATTCCTAGCGGGGGGAGGTAATGAGCAGTTCTTC. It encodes CASSPFLAGGGNEQFF.

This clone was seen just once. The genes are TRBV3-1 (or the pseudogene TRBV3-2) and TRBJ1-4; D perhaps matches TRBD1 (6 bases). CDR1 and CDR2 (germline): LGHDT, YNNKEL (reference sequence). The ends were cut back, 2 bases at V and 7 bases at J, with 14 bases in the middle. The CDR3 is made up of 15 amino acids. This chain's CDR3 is CASSQSRQGTEKLFF. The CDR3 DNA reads TGTGCCAGCAGCCAATCCCGGCAGGGGACTGAAAAACTGTTTTTT.

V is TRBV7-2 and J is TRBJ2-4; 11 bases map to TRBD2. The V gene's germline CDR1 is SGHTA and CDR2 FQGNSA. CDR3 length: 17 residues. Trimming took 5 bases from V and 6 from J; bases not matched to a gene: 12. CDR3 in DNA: TGTGCCAGCAGCCTAATCCCTAGCGGGGGGATTGGAAACATTCAGTACTTC. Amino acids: CASSLIPSGGIGNIQYF. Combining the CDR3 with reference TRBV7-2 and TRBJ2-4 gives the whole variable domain GAGVSQSPSNKVTEKGKDVELRCDPISGHTALYWYRQSLGQGLEFLIYFQGNSAPDKSGLPSDRFSAERTGGSVSTLTIQRTQQEDSAVYLCASSLIPSGGIGNIQYFGAGTRLSVL.

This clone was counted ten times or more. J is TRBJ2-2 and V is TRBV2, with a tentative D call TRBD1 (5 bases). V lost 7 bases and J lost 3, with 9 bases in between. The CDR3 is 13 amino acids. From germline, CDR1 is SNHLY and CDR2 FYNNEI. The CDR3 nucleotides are TGTGCCAGCAACCCAGGGCACACCGGGGAGCTGTTTTTT. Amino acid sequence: CASNPGHTGELFF.

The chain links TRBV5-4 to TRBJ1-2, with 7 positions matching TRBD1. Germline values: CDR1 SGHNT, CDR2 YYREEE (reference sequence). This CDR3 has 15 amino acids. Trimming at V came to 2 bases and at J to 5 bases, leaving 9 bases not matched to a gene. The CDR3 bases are TGTGCCAGCAGCTTAGGAGAGGGGGCCTGGTATGGCTACACCTTC. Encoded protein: CASSLGEGAWYGYTF.

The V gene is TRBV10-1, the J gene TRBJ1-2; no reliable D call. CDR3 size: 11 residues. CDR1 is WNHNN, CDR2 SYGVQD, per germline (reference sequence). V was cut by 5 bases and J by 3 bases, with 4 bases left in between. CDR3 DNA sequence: TGCGCCAGCAGTCAGGACTATGGCTACACCTTC. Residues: CASSQDYGYTF.

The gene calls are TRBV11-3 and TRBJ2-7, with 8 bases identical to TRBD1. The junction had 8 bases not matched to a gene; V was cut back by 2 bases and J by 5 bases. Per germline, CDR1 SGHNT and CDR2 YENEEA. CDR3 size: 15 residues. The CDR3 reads CASSLSGQGSHEQYF. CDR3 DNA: TGTGCCAGCAGCTTAAGTGGACAGGGATCCCACGAGCAGTACTTC.

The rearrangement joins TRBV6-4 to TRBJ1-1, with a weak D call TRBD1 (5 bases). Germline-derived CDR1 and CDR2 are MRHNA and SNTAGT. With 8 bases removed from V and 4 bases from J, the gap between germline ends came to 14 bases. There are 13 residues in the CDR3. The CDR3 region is CASSREGGTEAFF. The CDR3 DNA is TGTGCCAGCTCCAGGGAGGGTGGCACTGAAGCTTTCTTT.

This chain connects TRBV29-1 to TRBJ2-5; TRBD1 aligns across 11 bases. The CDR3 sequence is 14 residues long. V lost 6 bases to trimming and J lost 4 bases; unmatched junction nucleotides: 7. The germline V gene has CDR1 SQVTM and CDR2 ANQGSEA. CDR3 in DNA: TGCAGCGTCGAGGGGACAGGGGGTGTAGAGACCCAGTACTTC. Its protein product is CSVEGTGGVETQYF.

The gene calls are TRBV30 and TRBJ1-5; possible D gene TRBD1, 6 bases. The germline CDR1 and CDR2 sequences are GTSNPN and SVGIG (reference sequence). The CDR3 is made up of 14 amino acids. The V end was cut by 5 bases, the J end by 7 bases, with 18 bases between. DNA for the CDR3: TGTGCCTGGGGGGGGCCGACAGGCTACCAGCCCCAGCATTTT. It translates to CAWGGPTGYQPQHF.

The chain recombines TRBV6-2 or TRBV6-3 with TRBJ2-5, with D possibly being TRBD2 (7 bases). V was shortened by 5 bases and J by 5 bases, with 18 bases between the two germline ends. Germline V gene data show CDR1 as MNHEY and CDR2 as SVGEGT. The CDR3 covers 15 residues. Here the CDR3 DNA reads TGTGCCAGCAGTCCCTGGGAGGGGGGTGAGGAGACCCAGTACTTC. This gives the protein CASSPWEGGEETQYF.

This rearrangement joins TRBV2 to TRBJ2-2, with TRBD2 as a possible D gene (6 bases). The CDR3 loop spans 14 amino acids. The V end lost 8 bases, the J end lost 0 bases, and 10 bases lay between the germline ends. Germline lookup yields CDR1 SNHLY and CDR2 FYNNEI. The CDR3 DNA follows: TGTGCCAGCGGCGGGGACGCGAACACCGGGGAGCTGTTTTTT. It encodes CASGGDANTGELFF. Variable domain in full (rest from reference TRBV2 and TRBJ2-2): EPEVTQTPSHQVTQMGQEVILRCVPISNHLYFYWYRQILGQKVEFLVSFYNNEISEKSEIFDDQFSVERPDGSNFTLKIRSTKLEDSAMYFCASGGDANTGELFFGEGSRLTVL.

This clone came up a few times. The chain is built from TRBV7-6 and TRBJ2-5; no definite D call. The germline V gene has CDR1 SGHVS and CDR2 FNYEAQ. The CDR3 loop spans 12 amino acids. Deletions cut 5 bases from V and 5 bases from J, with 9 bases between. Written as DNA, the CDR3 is TGTGCCAGCAGCCTAAGTGCGGAGACCCAGTACTTC. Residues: CASSLSAETQYF.

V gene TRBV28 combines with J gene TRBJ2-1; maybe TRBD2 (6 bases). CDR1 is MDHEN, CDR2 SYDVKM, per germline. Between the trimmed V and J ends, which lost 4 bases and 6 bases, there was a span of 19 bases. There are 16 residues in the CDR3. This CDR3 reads CASSSRGRRPSNEQFF. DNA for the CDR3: TGTGCCAGCAGTTCACGGGGGAGGCGCCCCTCCAATGAGCAGTTCTTC.

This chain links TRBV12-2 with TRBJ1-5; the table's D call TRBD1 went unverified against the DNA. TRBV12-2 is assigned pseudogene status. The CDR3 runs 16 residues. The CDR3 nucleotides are TGTGCAAGTCGCCCCATGAGGGACAGCCACAATCAGCCCCAGCATTTT. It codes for CASRPMRDSHNQPQHF.

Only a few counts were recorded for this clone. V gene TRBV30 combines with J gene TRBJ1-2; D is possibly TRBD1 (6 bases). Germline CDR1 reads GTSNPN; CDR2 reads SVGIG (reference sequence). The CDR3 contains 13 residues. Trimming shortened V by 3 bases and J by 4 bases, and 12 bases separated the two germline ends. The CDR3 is CAWRGQGSYGYTF. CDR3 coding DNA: TGTGCCTGGAGAGGGCAGGGGAGCTATGGCTACACCTTC.